These T cell receptor beta chains were read from a single sample in a study of Ad26.COV2.S vaccination and SARS-CoV-2 variants. The data were produced by immunoSEQ multiplex PCR, yet TCRdb's version contains in-frame clones alone and is incomplete. The sample carries 440,000 or so clones, about 90% recorded once. The specimen comprised peripheral blood, sampled in a trial of Ad26.COV2.S vaccine versus placebo. The receptor source for this set is a person aged 18-65 years who received the Ad26.COV2.S COVID-19 vaccine or a placebo. CDR3s include the opening cysteine and the closing phenylalanine or tryptophan. The D gene is left open where the match is weak. For some rows the clone size is stated as once, few or many, or as a class when expanded; others skip it.

>TRBD2|-|TRBV11-2|TRBJ2-1
TGTGCCAGCAGCTTATCGTTGCGGGGGACCTACAATGAGCAGTTCTTC
CASSLSLRGTYNEQFF
>-|-|TRBV7-2|TRBJ1-5
TGTGCCAGCAGCACCGACAGTAGCAATCAGCCCCAGCATTTT
CASSTDSSNQPQHF
>-|-|TRBV3-1/TRBV3-2|TRBJ1-3
TGTGCCAGCAGCCAAAACAGGGTGACTGGAAACACCATATATTTT
CASSQNRVTGNTIYF
>-|-|TRBV28|TRBJ1-2
TGTGCCAGCAGTTTGGCGGGGGCGCAGGTCTATGGCTACACCTTC
CASSLAGAQVYGYTF
>TRBD2|-|TRBV10-3|TRBJ2-7
TGTGCCATCAGTGAGTCGAGAGCGGGGGCCTACGAGCAGTACTTC
CAISESRAGAYEQYF
>-|-|TRBV19|TRBJ1-2
TGTGCCAGTAGCCGGACAGTGCTCTATGGCTACACCTTC
CASSRTVLYGYTF
>TRBD2|-|TRBV13|TRBJ2-5
TGTGCCAGCAGCTTATTTGGACTAGCGGGGGGGCAGGAGACCCAGTACTTC
CASSLFGLAGGQETQYF
>-|few|TRBV19|TRBJ1-2
TGTGCCAGTAGTATAGCTCAGCCCGTCGTTAACTATGGCTACACCTTC
CASSIAQPVVNYGYTF
>-|-|TRBV10-1|TRBJ1-1
TGCGCCAGCAGCACAGGGTTGAACACTGAAGCTTTCTTT
CASSTGLNTEAFF
>-|-|TRBV4-3|TRBJ2-7
TGCGCCAGCAGCCAAATCGGGGAGACCTACGAGCAGTACTTC
CASSQIGETYEQYF
>-|-|TRBV7-9|TRBJ1-2
TGTGCCAGCAGCTTAGAAGAGGTAGGCGGCTACACCTTC
CASSLEEVGGYTF
>-|few|TRBV9|TRBJ1-2
TGTGCCAGCAACCATGGGGGGCTGGACTATGGCTACACCTTC
CASNHGGLDYGYTF
>-|-|TRBV2|TRBJ1-1
TGTGCCAGCAGCCCGAACACTGAAGCTTTCTTT
CASSPNTEAFF
>-|-|TRBV3-1/TRBV3-2|TRBJ2-3
TGTGCCAGCAGCCACGCCCTAGGCACCGCCACAGATACGCAGTATTTT
CASSHALGTATDTQYF
>-|-|TRBV19|TRBJ1-1
TGTGCCAGTTTTTCAGGGGCCATGAACACTGAAGCTTTCTTT
CASFSGAMNTEAFF
>TRBD2|-|TRBV2|TRBJ2-7
TGTGCCAGAAAGGCGGGAGGAGACGAGCAGTACTTC
CARKAGGDEQYF
>TRBD1|few|TRBV25-1|TRBJ2-1
TGTGCCAGCAGTGATCCGGGACAGGGGGATAATGAGCAGTTCTTC
CASSDPGQGDNEQFF
>-|-|TRBV30|TRBJ1-4
TGTGCCCGGGCGGCCGGGGGGAATGAAAAACTGTTTTTT
CARAAGGNEKLFF
>TRBD1|-|TRBV4-1|TRBJ2-7
TGCGCCAGCAGCCAGCCGGGACAGGGAATTTACGAGCAGTACTTC
CASSQPGQGIYEQYF
>-|-|TRBV7-9|TRBJ2-5
TGTGCCAGCAGCTTACCCCTAGCGAGCCTCCAAGAGACCCAGTACTTC
CASSLPLASLQETQYF
>-|-|TRBV20-1|TRBJ2-5
TGCAGTGCTTTAAAAGGAGAGACCCAGTACTTC
CSALKGETQYF
>-|-|TRBV10-1|TRBJ2-1
TGCGCCAGCGGCGACGGAGGCTCCTACAATGAGCAGTTCTTC
CASGDGGSYNEQFF
>TRBD1|-|TRBV5-1|TRBJ2-7
TGCGCCAGCAGTACAACGTCCGGGACAGATTACGAGCAGTACTTC
CASSTTSGTDYEQYF
>-|-|TRBV27|TRBJ1-1
TGTGCCAGCAGTTTCCGGATGAACACTGAAGCTTTCTTT
CASSFRMNTEAFF
>-|-|TRBV3-1/TRBV3-2|TRBJ2-5
TGTGCCAGCAGCCGCGCAGGCGAACAAGAGACCCAGTACTTC
CASSRAGEQETQYF
>-|-|TRBV19|TRBJ2-7
TGTGCCAGTAGTATAGGACAGGCGGCATCCTACGAGCAGTACTTC
CASSIGQAASYEQYF
>TRBD1|-|TRBV2|TRBJ1-2
TGTGCCAGCAGTGTACAGGGGTATGGCTACACCTTC
CASSVQGYGYTF
>-|-|TRBV6-2/TRBV6-3|TRBJ1-2
TGTGCCAGCAGTTACTCCCCGGGGCACTATGGCTACACCTTC
CASSYSPGHYGYTF
>TRBD2|-|TRBV15|TRBJ2-2
TGTGCCACCAGCAGAGTTACTAGCGGGAACACCGGGGAGCTGTTTTTT
CATSRVTSGNTGELFF
>-|-|TRBV6-2/TRBV6-3|TRBJ2-2
TGTGCCAGCAGCTTAGGTGCCGGGGAGCTGTTTTTT
CASSLGAGELFF
>-|-|TRBV27|TRBJ2-5
TGTGCCAGCAGTTTCCAGGACGGATCAGAGACCCAGTACTTC
CASSFQDGSETQYF
>TRBD1|-|TRBV28|TRBJ1-2
TGTGCCAGCAGTCTTGACAGGGGGGTTGGCTACACCTTC
CASSLDRGVGYTF
>-|-|TRBV19|TRBJ2-1
TGTGCCAGTAGTATAAAAGTTGCCTCCTACAATGAGCAGTTCTTC
CASSIKVASYNEQFF
>-|-|TRBV7-6|TRBJ2-2
TGTGCCAGCAGCTTAATCCCCAACACCGGGGAGCTGTTTTTT
CASSLIPNTGELFF
>-|-|TRBV28|TRBJ1-1
TGTGCCAGCAGTTTGATAGGGGGAGCTTTCTTT
CASSLIGGAFF
>TRBD2|-|TRBV28|TRBJ2-1
TGTGCCAGCAGTACGACTAGCGGGGGGGTCAGTGAGCAGTTCTTC
CASSTTSGGVSEQFF
>TRBD1|once|TRBV3-1/TRBV3-2|TRBJ1-2
TGTGCCAGCAGCCCGCCCGGGACAGGGGTGAAAGGCTACACCTTC
CASSPPGTGVKGYTF
>-|few|TRBV7-2|TRBJ1-5
TGTGCCAGCAGCTTAGCAGGGTATACTAGTCAGCCCCAGCATTTT
CASSLAGYTSQPQHF
>-|-|TRBV6-5|TRBJ2-3
TGTGCCAGCAGAGCGACAGGCACAGATACGCAGTATTTT
CASRATGTDTQYF
>TRBD1|-|TRBV19|TRBJ1-6
TGTGCCAGTAGTATAAACGTACAGGGGAGTAATTCACCCCTCCACTTT
CASSINVQGSNSPLHF
>-|once|TRBV9|TRBJ1-2
TGTGCCAGCAGCGGGGGATATGGCTACACCTTC
CASSGGYGYTF
>-|-|TRBV27|TRBJ1-1
TGTGCCAGCAGCCCCGGGACCCCGATGGCCACTGAAGCTTTCTTT
CASSPGTPMATEAFF
>TRBD2|-|TRBV7-2|TRBJ2-1
TGTGCCAGCAGCTTACGGGGGGGCACTTTCTTC
CASSLRGGTFF
>-|-|TRBV6-6|TRBJ1-6
TGTGCCAGCAGTTACCTGACAGTTTCGGGTGAATCACCCCTCCACTTT
CASSYLTVSGESPLHF
>-|-|TRBV4-3|TRBJ2-1
TGCGCCAGCAGCCTAGACGAAGACAATGAGCAGTTCTTC
CASSLDEDNEQFF
>-|-|TRBV21-1|TRBJ1-2
TGTGCCAGCAGCACTCCGGGACAGGGGGCCTATGGCTACACCTTC
CASSTPGQGAYGYTF
>-|once|TRBV27|TRBJ2-6
TGTGCCAGCAGTTTTTACGGGGCCAACGTCCTGACTTTC
CASSFYGANVLTF
>TRBD2|-|TRBV6-6|TRBJ2-1
TGTGCCAGCAGTTCCCCAGGACTAGCGGGATCCAATGAGCAGTTCTTC
CASSSPGLAGSNEQFF
>-|-|TRBV13|TRBJ1-1
TGTGCCAGCAGCTTACCTGGGCCTGAAGCTTTCTTT
CASSLPGPEAFF
>TRBD2|-|TRBV3-1/TRBV3-2|TRBJ2-1
TGTGCCAGCAGCCAAGAAGCGGGGGGGCCCTATGAGCAGTTCTTC
CASSQEAGGPYEQFF
>TRBD1|-|TRBV28|TRBJ1-6
TGTGCCAGCAGTTTTGCTCGTAGTACAGGGGATAATTCACCCCTCCACTTT
CASSFARSTGDNSPLHF
>-|-|TRBV7-2|TRBJ2-7
TGTGCCAGCAGCTTAGGTACAGGGTCTAACTACGAGCAGTACTTC
CASSLGTGSNYEQYF
>TRBD1|-|TRBV15|TRBJ1-2
TGTGCCACCAGCCGAGGGACAGGGAGTACTGGCTACACCTTC
CATSRGTGSTGYTF
>TRBD1|-|TRBV28|TRBJ1-2
TGTGCCAGCAGCTTCAGGGGGATAAACTATGGCTACACCTTC
CASSFRGINYGYTF